This TCR beta chain emerged from a study of cytomegalovirus exposure and HLA in healthy donors. PCR was performed using 60 Vbeta and 13 Jbeta primers. The method was immunoSEQ multiplex PCR; TCRdb's version includes in-frame clones alone and lacks a portion of them. This sample has approximately 130,000 clones, with around three quarters found just once. This CDR3 region has 15 residues. V gene TRBV7-5 combines with J gene TRBJ2-7; TRBD2, as called in the table, went unchecked against the DNA. TRBV7-5 is given as a pseudogene. The clonotype originates from a woman aged 45-65 years in good health and CMV-seronegative. Material for sequencing was PBMCs. DNA for the CDR3: TGTGCCAGAAGCTTCGCACTAGCCCAGTCTAACGAGCAGTACTTC. It encodes CARSFALAQSNEQYF.